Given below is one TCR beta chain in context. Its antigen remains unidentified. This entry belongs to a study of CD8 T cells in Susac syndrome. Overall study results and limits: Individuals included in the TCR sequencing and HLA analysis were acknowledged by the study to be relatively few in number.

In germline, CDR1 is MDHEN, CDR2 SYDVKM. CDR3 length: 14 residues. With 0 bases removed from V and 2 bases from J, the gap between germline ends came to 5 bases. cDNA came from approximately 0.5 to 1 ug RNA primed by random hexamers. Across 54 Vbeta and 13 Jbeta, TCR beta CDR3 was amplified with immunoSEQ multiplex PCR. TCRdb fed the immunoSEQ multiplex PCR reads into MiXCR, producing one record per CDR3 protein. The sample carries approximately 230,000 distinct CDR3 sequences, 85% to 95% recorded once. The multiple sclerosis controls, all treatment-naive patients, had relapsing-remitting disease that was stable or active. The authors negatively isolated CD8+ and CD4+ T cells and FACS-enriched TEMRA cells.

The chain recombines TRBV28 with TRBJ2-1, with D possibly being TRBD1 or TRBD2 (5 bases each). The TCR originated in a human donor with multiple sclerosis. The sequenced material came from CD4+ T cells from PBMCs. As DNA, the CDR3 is TGTGCCAGCAGTTTATGGGGACCCTACAATGAGCAGTTCTTC. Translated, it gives CASSLWGPYNEQFF. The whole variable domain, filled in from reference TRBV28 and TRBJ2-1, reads DVKVTQSSRYLVKRTGEKVFLECVQDMDHENMFWYRQDPGLGLRLIYFSYDVKMKEKGDIPEGYSVSREKKERFSLILESASTNQTSMYLCASSLWGPYNEQFFGPGTRLTVL.